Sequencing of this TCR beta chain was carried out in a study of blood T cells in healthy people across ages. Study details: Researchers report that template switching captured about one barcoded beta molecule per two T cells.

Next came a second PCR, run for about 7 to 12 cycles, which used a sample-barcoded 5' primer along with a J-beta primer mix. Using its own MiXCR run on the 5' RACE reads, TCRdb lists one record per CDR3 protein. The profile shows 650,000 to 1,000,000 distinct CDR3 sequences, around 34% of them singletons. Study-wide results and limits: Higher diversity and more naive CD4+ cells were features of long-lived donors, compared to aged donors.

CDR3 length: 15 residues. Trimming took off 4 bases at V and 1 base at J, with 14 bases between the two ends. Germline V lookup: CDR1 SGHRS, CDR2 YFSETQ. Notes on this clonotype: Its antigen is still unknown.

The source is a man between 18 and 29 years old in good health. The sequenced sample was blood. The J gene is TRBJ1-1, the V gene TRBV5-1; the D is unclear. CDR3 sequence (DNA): TGCGCCAGCAGCCCCACAACGAGGAAGAACACTGAAGCTTTCTTT. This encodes CASSPTTRKNTEAFF.